This TCR beta chain is from a study of T cell responses to AZD1222 COVID-19 vaccine. Assay used: immunoSEQ multiplex PCR; TCRdb lists only in-frame clones, some missing. The sample includes about 150,000 clones, approximately 89% seen only once; the top ten take 2.2%. The ends lost 1 base at V and 3 bases at J; junction bases unmatched: 7. CDR1 is SGHTA, CDR2 FQGNSA, per germline. The CDR3 length is 16 residues. Whole-study results and caveats: Donors in the cohort were predominantly white British and more often female, and clonal diversity was possibly underestimated.

In the case of this clone: Its target is unknown.

This specimen consisted of peripheral blood, obtained on day 0 of AZD1222 vaccination. V and J are TRBV7-2 and TRBJ2-7, with 9 bases that match TRBD1. The source of this sequence is an adult in good health. CDR3 region: CASSLGGTGIYYEQYF. The DNA of the CDR3 is TGTGCCAGCAGCTTAGGAGGGACAGGGATCTACTACGAGCAGTACTTC.